One TCR beta chain is described in this entry. This clone appeared once. What antigen it recognizes has not been identified. No base qualities exist here, and no much larger clone lies one base off it. The data were taken from a study of cytomegalovirus exposure and HLA in healthy donors (TCRdb year 2017). Study-wide context: An earlier analysis of approximately 640 of the donors reported about 290 Gb of sequence data and 120 million or so unique TCR beta sequences from about 179 million T cells. Typing coverage differed by locus: A, B, C, DRB1 and DQB1 were typed in about 620-630 donors, DQA1 in 500 to 550, DPA1 in nearly 610, and DPB1 in just under 480. Among over 350 genotyped donors of the cohort, an average of approximately 230,000 unique TCR beta nucleotide sequences were sequenced per donor, roughly 18% of them non-productive. In a later genetic analysis, genome-wide SNP genotypes for about three fifths of the roughly 670 donors were used, and that subset was treated as a discovery cohort. Roughly five DR-DQ haplotypes were handled as single units for association and clustering because linkage in the cohort was strong. Donor age, sex, ethnicity and CMV serostatus were compiled alongside the repertoire data. The aim of the study was to test whether cataloging public T cell receptors could identify signatures of past pathogen exposure. Class I and class II HLA loci were covered by the typing at four-digit resolution. A later analysis re-analyzed previously published TCR beta repertoires from 600 to 850 donors and added high-resolution HLA genotyping to study TCR occurrence patterns. Besides the first cohort of 666 subjects, a separate validation cohort made up of 120 different subjects was used. The genetic ancestry cluster associated with self-reported Caucasian donors included 80% to 90% of the roughly 390 genotyped donors. Using immunosequencing, the study profiled T cell repertoires from some 670 subjects and related those repertoires to cytomegalovirus serostatus. Roughly 300 gigabases of sequencing data and 91 million or so unique TCR sequences made up an early release that covered several hundred HLA-typed donors. Rather than using new phenotypic data, the later analysis identified candidate immune exposures from TCR beta sequences and from how often those sequences occurred across donors. Every repertoire in the discovery cohort had been generated on one and the same sequencing platform. The study combined high-throughput TCR immunosequencing, statistical association of individual TCRs with disease status, and machine learning to predict cytomegalovirus infection status. An earlier analysis of approximately 500 of the donors applied high-throughput TCR beta sequencing to assess whether each TCR beta V gene segment acted as functional or pseudogenic. Study-level results and caveats: In an earlier analysis of roughly 500 of the donors, most TCR beta V segments appeared in productive rearrangements about 87% or about 30% of the time, broadly matching IMGT annotations. The only immune exposure information available for the cohort was CMV serostatus. While some public TCRs were present in many individuals, most TCR sequences turned up only very rarely across donors. A later genetic analysis reported fewer N-insertions in productive TCRs among donors in an Asian-associated ancestry cluster than the approximately 670-donor mean. A later analysis found that HLA-associated TCR beta chains were more clonally expanded and had lower generation probabilities than equally common non-associated chains. Because some donors lacked HLA typing at each locus, the association tests relied only on the typed subset. In this cohort, only TCR beta chains were sequenced, and detectable features were limited by the absence of alpha or paired-chain data. In vitro tests confirmed that a few of the cytomegalovirus-associated TCR beta chains recognize cytomegalovirus antigens. Because counts were too low, 15 or so rarely observed V segments, including chromosome 9 orphons, were excluded from the earlier analysis of 587 of the donors. Correlated functional status among segregating V segments might be attributable to linkage disequilibrium, but an unknown experimental factor could not be ruled out. Some IMGT-functional V segments, including TRBV6-2 and TRBV6-3, could not be distinguished by the 87-base-pair reads and were therefore excluded. A later analysis found that TCR association rates varied across HLA loci, with DRB1 alleles showing the most associated TCRs and HLA-C alleles the fewest. Strong co-occurrence of HLA alleles, especially DR and DQ, made assigning TCR associations to individual alleles difficult. A later analysis associated 16,951 TCR beta sequences with specific HLA alleles at a false discovery rate of 0.05. Several of the top co-occurrence clusters appeared to be linked to parvovirus B19, influenza, CMV and Epstein-Barr virus, according to a later analysis. Cytomegalovirus status was reported to be diagnosed by the classifier with high specificity and sensitivity in both the original and validation cohorts. A group of highly shared sequence variants was considered likely to be a technical artifact of the sequencing pipeline. Roughly uniform sequencing depth across donors was assumed in presence/absence analyses, although this assumption may not hold. In the study, approximately 160 TCR beta chains were listed as associated with cytomegalovirus. An association between a missense DCLRE1C variant and V-gene and J-gene trimming of TCR beta chains was found in a later genetic analysis and replicated in an independent cohort. According to the authors, the approach could potentially be generalized to other disease states and immunological phenotypes. According to a later analysis, most CMV-associated TCR beta chains appeared to be HLA-restricted, and the HLA associations seemed to be driven largely by CMV exposure. A further reported finding was that TCR beta sequences accurately predicted the HLA-A and HLA-B alleles for most subjects in the first cohort.

Libraries were built with the immunoSEQ multiplex PCR assay. For the multiplex PCR, a mixture combining 60 forward primers for TCR Vbeta segments and 13 reverse primers for TCR Jbeta segments was used. Amplification of the CDR3 region of rearranged TCR beta genes was performed with a multiplex PCR assay on genomic DNA. The amplified TCR beta libraries were sequenced on the Illumina HiSeq System as 87-base-pair reads. The authors' pipeline ran thus. A later analysis counted about 80 million unique TCR beta chains across the 550 to 700 repertoires, and roughly 9.9 million of these chains were shared by at least two donors. Raw reads were error-corrected and collapsed into unique sequences by a nearest-neighbor algorithm in which closely related sequences were merged to remove PCR and sequencing errors. V, D and J gene segments were assigned by aligning CDR3 sequences to IMGT reference sequences. For a sequence to be retained, at least a six-nucleotide match to both a V gene segment and a J gene segment was required. A rearrangement was called productive if the CDR3 had no stop codons and remained in frame with V and J, and every other rearrangement was called non-productive. Following IMGT convention, CDR3 was defined as the stretch from the second conserved V-encoded cysteine to the conserved J-encoded phenylalanine. The earlier analysis of around 640 of the donors excluded sequences that lacked an unambiguous match to a single V gene segment. In an earlier analysis of 587 of the donors, a V segment was called functional when productive rearrangements were above 56.7%, and segregating when the standard deviation between donors exceeded 5%. A statistical classification framework was built to diagnose cytomegalovirus status from the catalog of TCR beta chain sequences. In a later analysis, TCR nucleotide sequences were compared against IMGT/GENE-DB human TR gene sequences so that V and J genes could be assigned. The TCRdist pipeline was used in a later analysis to assign CDR3 sequences and most-parsimonious VDJ recombination scenarios. A later analysis defined each TCR beta chain by its CDR3 amino acid sequence plus V-gene family, and excluded reads lacking a unique V-gene family. In a later analysis, some 600 highly shared, low-generation-probability nucleotide sequences were removed to address suspected cross-contamination and a sequencing artifact. A later analysis calculated a clonal expansion index for each public chain from normalized within-repertoire ranks of inferred template counts. In a later analysis, generation probabilities were computed using a VDJ recombination model fitted to out-of-frame rearrangements, and the results were checked against IGoR. In a later analysis, hypergeometric tests were used to score TCR-TCR, TCR-HLA and TCR-CMV co-occurrence, with a repertoire-size bias correction applied to TCR pairs. To estimate false discovery rates, a later analysis permuted the HLA or CMV assignments 20 times. A later analysis grouped co-occurring TCRs with DBSCAN, adding TCRdist sequence similarity when clustering within HLA-allele-positive subsets. Repertoires with fewer than 30,000 or more than 120,000 public chains were left out of co-occurrence clustering, as were a few repertoires with anomalous nucleotide sharing. Imported from immuneACCESS, the table was reduced by TCRdb to in-frame sequences with V and J called. These copies leave out some clones; in studies compared against another copy, an unresolved V gene accounts for under half, and the cause of the remainder is not known. V, J and clone size were drawn from that table, and D and trimming were deduced from the DNA. Recorded for this sample are some 150,000 clones; about 70% of them occurred a single time. The ten biggest clones cover under 2.5% of the sample.

The cohort consisted of 670 or so healthy bone marrow donors. Cohort members were all nominally healthy when sampled, although unrecorded immune exposures were likely present. The donor tested CMV seropositive and was one of the 289 seropositive cohort members. Every donor gave a peripheral blood sample, and the peripheral blood mononuclear cells from that sample were used for TCR beta sequencing. Genomic DNA was extracted from the blood cell samples with the Qiagen DNeasy Blood Extraction Kit. The CDR3 covers 14 residues, taking in both the cysteine and the phenylalanine. Only the CDR3 DNA is retained, 42 bases long and in frame from the first base. CDR1 and CDR2 (SGHDT, YYEEEE) derive from the germline V gene. V is reduced by 5 bases and J by 4 bases, leaving a spacing of 15 bases between them.

The clonotype originates from an older woman in good health and CMV-seropositive. The rearranged chain carries TRBV5-6 and TRBJ1-2, with the identity of the D gene unclear. The sequencing sample was made of PBMCs. The DNA sequence reads TGTGCCAGCAGTGGAGGGAATCTATTCTATGGCTACACCTTC. Its protein reads: CASSGGNLFYGYTF.